The TCR beta chain under discussion was sequenced for a study of blood T cell repertoires in COVID-19. The assay was immunoSEQ multiplex PCR, and TCRdb's table has in-frame clones only and misses some. The table shows roughly 230,000 clones, with about 85% occurring only once. The V gene's germline CDR1 is SGHRS and CDR2 YFSETQ. With 4 bases clipped from V and 9 bases from J, the junction kept 9 bases outside the gene matches. The CDR3 has 16 residues. Up to 2 weeks before entering the study, exposed participants had met a COVID-19 case. The sequencing input was PBMCs or T cells enriched from blood (not recorded which). J is TRBJ1-6 and V is TRBV5-1, with 11 bases identical to TRBD1. The TCR sequence derives from a woman in her forties or fifties who had been exposed to COVID-19. The CDR3 protein is CASSPDGTGGRSPLHF. The CDR3 nucleotides read TGCGCCAGCAGCCCCGACGGGACAGGGGGACGTTCACCCCTCCACTTT.